This T cell receptor (beta chain) was sequenced in a study of OX40 agonist ivuxolimab in advanced cancers. Background on the whole study: Ivuxolimab was a fully human IgG2 agonistic monoclonal antibody targeting the costimulatory receptor OX40 (CD134). Three dose-escalation patients achieved partial responses, one with hepatocellular carcinoma and two with cutaneous melanoma. Peripheral TCRbeta sequencing aimed to test whether ivuxolimab altered TCR sequence diversity and caused clonal T-cell expansion. Intravenous ivuxolimab was administered to patients every 2 weeks at six dose levels: 0.01, 0.1, 0.3, 1.5, 3 and 10 mg/kg. In the dose-escalation cohort, approximately 82% of patients were male, and the mean age was roughly 60 years, with a range of roughly 20 to 79. Of the roughly 54 dose-escalation patients, hepatocellular carcinoma was present in some 19, melanoma in roughly 15, renal cell carcinoma in 9 and head and neck cancer in 9. The paper describes the monotherapy dose-escalation part (N of about 52 patients) of the phase I trial of ivuxolimab. Patients were allowed to have had prior anti-PD-1, anti-PD-L1 or anti-CTLA-4 therapy, and 40% to 45% of the dose-escalation patients had been treated with checkpoint inhibitors. The investigation overall reported the following: Low levels of normalized T-cell clonal expansion were also shown by some nonresponding patients. At doses of 0.1 to 3.0 mg/kg, clonal expansion of both CD4+ and CD8+ blood T cells was observed from baseline to week 6. In the 0.1-3.0 mg/kg groups, partial responders were among the patients with the lowest normalized peripheral clonal expansion, particularly in CD8+ T cells. Antigen specificity was not determined for the clonally expanded peripheral T cells. After ivuxolimab, more expanded clones were found on average in CD8+ T cells than in CD4+ T cells.

Turning to this clone: Its binding antigen is unknown. No base quality information exists; no much larger clone differs at one position.

Genomic DNA was isolated from the sorted cells so that the TCRbeta CDR3 region could be sequenced. The immunoSEQ Assay was used to sequence the TCRbeta CDR3 regions. As stored in TCRdb, this immuneACCESS dataset retains in-frame rearrangements with V and J assigned. A fraction of the clones does not appear; measured against another copy, unresolved V genes explain less than half of the discrepancy, and the remainder lacks a known reason. This sample comprises tens of thousands of clones, around four fifths of them detected only once. The top ten clonotypes cover under 7% of the sample. Patients with autoimmune disease history or receiving systemic immunosuppression were excluded from the trial. Peripheral blood for TCR sequencing was collected from all dose cohorts at baseline, on cycle 4 day 1, and on cycle 7 day 1. The samples were drawn from a first-in-human, open-label, multicenter phase I dose-escalation trial of ivuxolimab. Adults with locally advanced or metastatic melanoma, renal cell, hepatocellular, or head and neck squamous cell carcinoma were enrolled in the trial. Before TCR sequencing, CD4+ T cells and CD8+ T cells were sorted from peripheral blood as separate populations.

The source of this sequence is an adult with an advanced solid tumor such as melanoma, head and neck, liver or kidney cancer. The source was CD4+ or CD8+ T cells sorted from blood, collected in a trial of the OX40 agonist ivuxolimab.

The CDR3: CASSRNRGTGELFF. The sequenced DNA is TGTGCCAGCAGCCGTAACAGGGGGACCGGGGAGCTGTTTTTT. The sequence is built from TRBV7-2 and TRBJ2-2, with 8 bases aligning to TRBD1. V has 5 bases trimmed and J has 5 bases trimmed; junction bases matching no gene number 4. Per the germline V gene, SGHTA is the CDR1 and FQGNSA is the CDR2. Spanning cysteine to phenylalanine, the CDR3 consists of 14 amino acids. Of the read, only the CDR3 DNA is kept; its 42 bases are in frame from base 1.